One and the same sample provided the 30 T cell receptor beta chains below, sequenced in a study of cytomegalovirus exposure and HLA in healthy donors. The PCR ran on 60 Vbeta and 13 Jbeta primers. Profiling relied on immunoSEQ multiplex PCR, and the TCRdb table lists in-frame clones only, not all of them. Of fewer than 60,000 clones in the sample, around 52% are singletons; the top ten hold 10% to 15%. What was sequenced was PBMCs. Receptors originate from a human donor in good health.

J is TRBJ2-1 and V is TRBV28; weak D call: TRBD2 (7 bases). The germline CDR1 and CDR2 sequences are MDHEN and SYDVKM. This CDR3 has 15 residues. Trimming removed 7 bases at V and 0 bases at J, with 13 bases between. CDR3 coding DNA: TGTGCCAGCATCTTAGGGGGGGGCTCCTACAATGAGCAGTTCTTC. Translated, it gives CASILGGGSYNEQFF.

In its sample, this clone was seen a few times. The chain joins TRBV4-3 to TRBJ1-2; D is undetermined. Germline V lookup: CDR1 LGHNA, CDR2 YSLEER. Trimming took off 1 base at V and 1 base at J, with 7 bases between the two ends. The CDR3 length is 14 residues. The CDR3 DNA reads as TGCGCCAGCAGCCAAGGCAGGCTTAACTATGGCTACACCTTC. It translates to CASSQGRLNYGYTF.

This clone has more than one count but fewer than ten. The rearrangement joins TRBV6-4 to TRBJ1-6; D unresolved. The CDR3 spans 16 residues. CDR1 is MRHNA, CDR2 SNTAGT, per germline. The V end was cut by 4 bases, the J end by 0 bases, with 10 bases between. CDR3 sequence (DNA): TGTGCCAGCAGTGCCGAGATAAGCTCCTATAATTCACCCCTCCACTTT. Its translation is CASSAEISSYNSPLHF.

The chain has TRBV5-1 and TRBJ1-2; D gene unclear. Trimming took off 3 bases at V and 5 bases at J, with 5 bases between the two ends. The CDR3 loop spans 11 amino acids. From germline, CDR1 is SGHRS and CDR2 YFSETQ. The CDR3 bases are TGCGCCAGCAGCTCCCATTATGGCTACACCTTC. This gives the protein CASSSHYGYTF.

The V and J genes are TRBV7-9 and TRBJ2-7, with 8 positions matching TRBD1. The junction had 11 bases not matched to a gene; V was cut back by 1 base and J by 6 bases. Germline CDR1 reads SEHNR; CDR2 reads FQNEAQ (reference sequence). The length of the CDR3 is 16 residues. Written as DNA, the CDR3 is TGTGCCAGCAGCTTAGTCGGCAGGACAGGGTATGGCGAGCAGTACTTC. This translates into CASSLVGRTGYGEQYF.

V is TRBV2 and J is TRBJ2-7; D possibly corresponds to TRBD2 (6 bases). The CDR3 consists of 13 residues. V was trimmed by 10 bases and J by 0 bases, leaving 13 bases between them. Germline CDR1 SNHLY, CDR2 FYNNEI. In DNA form, the CDR3 reads TGTGCCACAATGGGACTCCGCTCCTACGAGCAGTACTTC. Translating gives CATMGLRSYEQYF.

The chain employs TRBV5-6 and TRBJ2-3; 8 positions match TRBD2. This CDR3 contains 15 residues. Germline V gene data show CDR1 as SGHDT and CDR2 as YYEEEE. V lost 2 bases to trimming and J lost 0 bases; unmatched junction nucleotides: 2. The CDR3 nucleotides are TGTGCCAGCAGCTTTACTAGCGGCAGCACAGATACGCAGTATTTT. The encoded protein is CASSFTSGSTDTQYF.

The chain recombines TRBV4-2 with TRBJ1-5; maybe TRBD1 (6 bases). CDR3 length: 15 amino acids. The V end was cut by 7 bases, the J end by 7 bases, with 20 bases between. Germline assignment: CDR1 LGHNA and CDR2 YNFKEQ. This CDR3 is CASNVWDTPNQPQHF. The CDR3 DNA reads as TGTGCCAGCAACGTCTGGGACACCCCTAACCAGCCCCAGCATTTT.

This rearrangement joins TRBV9 to TRBJ2-2; D is perhaps TRBD2 (5 bases). From germline, CDR1 is SGDLS and CDR2 YYNGEE. Between the trimmed V and J ends, which lost 0 bases and 0 bases, there was a span of 9 bases. The CDR3 totals 16 residues. The CDR3 coding sequence is TGTGCCAGCAGCGTAGCGAGGGCCGCGAACACCGGGGAGCTGTTTTTT. This codes for CASSVARAANTGELFF.

The V and J genes are TRBV5-4 and TRBJ2-7; the D gene is possibly TRBD1 (6 bases). This CDR3 region has 16 residues. Trimming took off 4 bases at V and 3 bases at J, with 20 bases between the two ends. Germline-derived CDR1 and CDR2 are SGHNT and YYREEE (reference sequence). DNA of the CDR3: TGTGCCAGCAGCCCGTCGGCCGGGACATTGATCTACGAGCAGTACTTC. This codes for CASSPSAGTLIYEQYF.

The chain combines TRBV5-1 with TRBJ1-1; 7 bases align to TRBD1. The CDR3 consists of 13 residues. V lost 5 bases, J lost 2 bases, and 3 bases stayed unmatched. Germline V lookup: CDR1 SGHRS, CDR2 YFSETQ. The chain's CDR3 is CASRRTGNTEAFF. Written as DNA, the CDR3 is TGCGCCAGCAGAAGGACAGGAAACACTGAAGCTTTCTTT.

The chain combines TRBV5-1 with TRBJ2-2; tentative D call: TRBD1 (6 bases). The germline V gene encodes CDR1 SGHRS and CDR2 YFSETQ. Trimming took 4 bases from V and 6 from J, leaving 13 bases between them. This CDR3 region has 14 residues. The CDR3 spells CASSERTVAGELFF. CDR3 sequence (DNA): TGCGCCAGCAGCGAGCGGACAGTCGCCGGGGAGCTGTTTTTT.

V is TRBV12-5 and J is TRBJ1-1, with a tentative D call TRBD1 (5 bases). V lost 1 base and J 0 bases, leaving 9 bases between the germline ends. Germline V lookup: CDR1 LGHNT, CDR2 FRNRAP. The length of the CDR3 is 15 residues. CDR3 amino acids: CASGLGTSMNTEAFF. DNA for the CDR3: TGTGCTAGTGGTTTGGGGACATCTATGAACACTGAAGCTTTCTTT.

The rearrangement uses TRBV30 and TRBJ1-5; no firm D call. Germline lookup yields CDR1 GTSNPN and CDR2 SVGIG (reference sequence). The CDR3 sequence is 13 residues long. The V end was cut by 2 bases, the J end by 5 bases, with 10 bases between. The CDR3 is CAWSFGEDQPQHF. CDR3 nucleotide sequence: TGTGCCTGGAGTTTCGGAGAGGATCAGCCCCAGCATTTT.

V and J are TRBV10-3 and TRBJ1-6, with a possible D match to TRBD1 (5 bases). Germline CDR1 reads ENHRY; CDR2 reads SYGVKD. This CDR3 is built from 15 residues. The germline V and J ends were trimmed by 2 bases and 4 bases, with 9 bases remaining between them. The CDR3 region has the DNA TGTGCCATCAGTGAGGGGGGGGGATATAATTCACCCCTCCACTTT. Its translation: CAISEGGGYNSPLHF.

This clone was detected only a few times. The CDR3 nucleotides read TGCGCCAGCACGCTAGCGGGGGGGCCCAACGAGCAGTACTTC. It is translated as CASTLAGGPNEQYF. This sequence joins TRBV5-1 and TRBJ2-7, with TRBD2 matching over 12 bases. This CDR3 has 14 residues. The germline V gene has CDR1 SGHRS and CDR2 YFSETQ. The V segment lost 6 bases and the J segment 5 bases; nucleotides outside the gene matches: 6.

This chain connects TRBV30 to TRBJ2-1; D gene uncertain. Looked up from germline, CDR1 is GTSNPN and CDR2 is SVGIG (reference sequence). V gave up 0 bases and J gave up 16 bases, with 16 bases separating them. The CDR3 runs to 12 residues. The DNA of the CDR3 is TGTGCCTGGAGTGTCGCGACAAGCAGCAGCTTCTTC. Encoded protein: CAWSVATSSSFF.

This clone was counted a few times. The rearrangement uses TRBV18 and TRBJ1-1; D uncertain. Deletions cut 5 bases from V and 0 bases from J, with 7 bases between. Per germline, CDR1 KGHSH and CDR2 LQKENI. CDR3 length: 13 amino acids. The CDR3 sequence: CASSEGLNTEAFF. Written as DNA, the CDR3 is TGTGCCAGCTCAGAGGGTTTGAACACTGAAGCTTTCTTT.

V usage is TRBV5-8 and J usage is TRBJ2-6, with D possibly being TRBD1 (6 bases). The germline gives CDR1 SGHTS, CDR2 YDEGEE. V gave up 4 bases and J gave up 0 bases, with 14 bases separating them. The CDR3 has 17 amino acids. The CDR3 nucleotides are TGTGCCAGCAGCGGGTGGACAGCCAACTCTGGGGCCAACGTCCTGACTTTC. It codes for CASSGWTANSGANVLTF. Variable domain in full (rest from reference TRBV5-8 and TRBJ2-6): EAGVTQSPTHLIKTRGQQATLRCSPISGHTSVYWYQQALGLGLQFLLWYDEGEERNRGNFPPRFSGRQFPNYSSELNVNALELEDSALYLCASSGWTANSGANVLTFGAGSRLTVL.

This chain joins TRBV7-3 and TRBJ2-3, with 15 positions matching TRBD2. Germline CDR1 reads SGHTA; CDR2 reads FQGTGA. The length of the CDR3 is 16 residues. After removal of 3 bases from V and 4 bases from J, the junction contained 2 bases not matched to a gene. The DNA for the CDR3 is TGTGCCAGCAGCTTCGGACTAGCGGGGGGGGCAGATACGCAGTATTTT. Its translation: CASSFGLAGGADTQYF.

In its sample, this clone was seen a few times. The chain combines TRBV5-1 with TRBJ1-6, with TRBD1 matching 8 bases. The CDR3 runs 13 residues. V shed 5 bases, J shed 12 bases, and the junction held 7 bases outside the gene matches. The germline CDR1 and CDR2 sequences are SGHRS and YFSETQ. The CDR3 protein is CASSFDRGEPLHF. The CDR3 DNA reads TGCGCCAGCAGTTTCGACAGGGGTGAACCCCTCCACTTT.

This clone showed up just a few times. V gene TRBV18 combines with J gene TRBJ1-2, with a possible D match to TRBD1 (6 bases). The CDR3 runs to 16 residues. Germline assignment: CDR1 KGHSH and CDR2 LQKENI. Trimming took 3 bases from V and 1 from J, leaving 15 bases between them. The CDR3 spells CASSPSQGQNNYGYTF. The CDR3 DNA reads as TGTGCCAGCTCACCCTCCCAAGGACAGAATAACTATGGCTACACCTTC.

The chain couples TRBV7-3 to TRBJ2-5, with TRBD2 matching over 8 bases. Germline V CDR1 and CDR2: SGHTA, FQGTGA. The CDR3 has 17 residues. V dropped 5 bases and J dropped 1; count of bases not matched to a gene: 12. DNA of the CDR3: TGTGCCAGCAGCCCAAAGGGGGAAGCGGGGGCCCAAGAGACCCAGTACTTC. Translating gives CASSPKGEAGAQETQYF.

The genes are TRBV18 and TRBJ2-1; tentatively, D is TRBD1 (6 bases). V shed 6 bases and J shed 6 bases, with 18 bases lying between them. The germline CDR1 and CDR2 sequences are KGHSH and LQKENI. The CDR3 is 15 amino acids. The CDR3 bases are TGTGCCAGCTCCAGCCGGGACAAAAAATTCAATGAGCAGTTCTTC. This gives the protein CASSSRDKKFNEQFF.

The chain is built from TRBV5-4 and TRBJ2-3; TRBD2 matches 7 bases. Trimming removed 3 bases from V and 5 bases from J; junction bases left unmatched: 9. The CDR3 runs 15 residues. Germline V gives CDR1 SGHNT, CDR2 YYREEE (reference sequence). DNA for the CDR3: TGTGCCAGCAGCTCCGGGGGGATAGCGATAGATACGCAGTATTTT. This codes for CASSSGGIAIDTQYF.

V usage is TRBV6-5 and J usage is TRBJ2-7; perhaps TRBD1 as D (6 bases). V lost 6 bases to trimming and J lost 2 bases, with 14 bases between them. CDR3 length equals 14 residues. Germline-derived CDR1 and CDR2 are MNHEY and SVGAGI. The CDR3 nucleotides are TGTGCCAGCAGCCCCCGAGGGGGAACCTACGAGCAGTACTTC. It encodes CASSPRGGTYEQYF.

This clone showed up just a few times. The gene calls are TRBV12-5 and TRBJ2-1, with 9 bases identical to TRBD2. The V gene's germline CDR1 is LGHNT and CDR2 FRNRAP. J lost 4 bases, V lost 0 bases, and 4 bases had no gene match. The CDR3 is 16 residues long. The CDR3 coding sequence is TGTGCTAGTGGTTTGGTATCTGCGGGGGGGTACAATGAGCAGTTCTTC. Translation gives CASGLVSAGGYNEQFF.

The genes are TRBV2 and TRBJ1-4; 8 nucleotides agree with TRBD1. CDR1 and CDR2 from the germline V gene are SNHLY and FYNNEI. Unmatched junction bases numbered 9, after V lost 1 base and J lost 8 bases. This CDR3 spans 16 amino acids. CDR3 DNA sequence: TGTGCCAGCAGTGAAGTGAGGGCAGGGGACAGGGAAAAACTGTTTTTT. This encodes CASSEVRAGDREKLFF.

This clone has just one count. The genes are TRBV27 and TRBJ2-5; unclear D gene. The J call may not be correct, given that the DNA end is closer to TRBJ2-7. Per the germline V gene, CDR1 is MNHEY and CDR2 is SMNVEV (reference sequence). The CDR3 length is 16 residues. In DNA form, the CDR3 reads TGTGCCAGCAGTTCTCGAACTTATGGAGTAGGTTACGAGCAGTACTTC. This gives the protein CASSSRTYGVGYEQYF.

The genes are TRBV30 and TRBJ1-1; D is unclear. With 7 bases removed from V and 0 bases from J, the gap between germline ends came to 6 bases. CDR3 length: 11 residues. Germline V gene data show CDR1 as GTSNPN and CDR2 as SVGIG (reference sequence). The CDR3, as DNA: TGTGCCTATACGGTGAACACTGAAGCTTTCTTT. This encodes CAYTVNTEAFF. Full variable domain (remainder filled in from reference TRBV30 and TRBJ1-1): SQTIHQWPATLVQPVGSPLSLECTVEGTSNPNLYWYRQAAGRGLQLLFYSVGIGQISSEVPQNLSASRPQDRQFILSSKKLLLSDSGFYLCAYTVNTEAFFGQGTRLTVV.